The source of this TCR beta chain is a study of shared clonotypes between healthy human individuals. General study findings and limits: Approximately 5% was the fraction of naive CD4 clonotypes found shared across several donors.

Assay execution proceeded at the deep level. TCRdb keeps only in-frame clones here, not all; method: immunoSEQ multiplex PCR. In the table there are some 980,000 clones, 76% of which are singletons. The trim removed 4 bases at V and 3 bases at J, leaving 12 bases unmatched. The CDR3 has 16 residues. Germline V gene sequence: CDR1 MGHRA, CDR2 YSYEKL. Concerning this clone: No antigen is known for it.

This clonotype was obtained from a man younger than 35 in good health. J is TRBJ2-7 and V is TRBV4-1; TRBD1 agrees at 7 bases. Sequencing was performed on memory CD4+ T cells sorted from blood. Described subset: CD45RA-negative fraction. The DNA of the CDR3 is TGCGCCAGCAGCCTAAGCGGCACAGGGGAATACTACGAGCAGTACTTC. This translates into CASSLSGTGEYYEQYF.